The source of this TCR beta chain is a study of cytomegalovirus exposure and HLA in healthy donors (TCRdb year 2017). For the study in its entirety: According to an earlier analysis of several hundred of the donors, about 179 million T cells yielded roughly 100 million unique TCR beta sequences and about 300 Gb of sequence data. A separate validation cohort of roughly 130 different subjects was used in addition to the roughly 670-subject first cohort. HLA typing covered class I and class II loci at four-digit resolution. Donor age, sex, ethnicity and CMV serostatus were compiled alongside the repertoire data. Typing coverage differed by locus: A, B, C, DRB1 and DQB1 were typed in roughly 620-640 donors, DQA1 in 500 to 550, DPA1 in over 600, and DPB1 in roughly 470. The study profiled the T cell repertoires of hundreds of subjects by immunosequencing and related them to cytomegalovirus serostatus. Roughly five DR-DQ haplotypes were treated as single units for association and clustering because of strong linkage in the cohort. To predict cytomegalovirus infection status, the study brought together high-throughput TCR immunosequencing, statistical association of individual TCRs with disease status, and machine learning. About 300 gigabases of sequencing data and around 87 million unique TCR sequences were included in an early release covering 550 to 650 HLA-typed donors. Of the 350 to 450 genotyped donors, around 81% fell in the genetic ancestry cluster associated with self-reported Caucasian donors. A later analysis re-examined previously published TCR beta repertoires from 500 to 700 donors and added high-resolution HLA genotyping to investigate patterns of TCR occurrence. A later genetic analysis used genome-wide SNP genotypes for 398 of the 666 donors, treating that subset as a discovery cohort. Every repertoire in the discovery cohort had been generated on one and the same sequencing platform. In the later analysis, no new phenotypic data were used to find candidate immune exposures; instead, reliance was placed on TCR beta sequences and their occurrence across donors. An earlier analysis of some 500 of the donors used high-throughput TCR beta sequencing to judge whether each TCR beta V gene segment behaved as functional or pseudogenic. The aim of the study was to test whether cataloging public T cell receptors could identify signatures of past pathogen exposure. Among around 400 genotyped donors of the cohort, an average of around 240,000 unique TCR beta nucleotide sequences were sequenced per donor, approximately 20% of them non-productive.

The library was generated by the immunoSEQ multiplex PCR assay. The multiplex PCR relied on a mix of 60 forward primers for TCR Vbeta segments and 13 reverse primers for TCR Jbeta segments. The CDR3 region of rearranged TCR beta genes was amplified from genomic DNA with a multiplex PCR assay. On the Illumina HiSeq System, the amplified TCR beta libraries were sequenced as 87-base-pair reads. Under the source paper's analysis protocol: A later analysis tallied 70 million to 100 million unique TCR beta chains across the approximately 670 repertoires, and approximately 12 million of those chains were shared by two or more donors. A nearest-neighbor algorithm error-corrected the raw reads and collapsed the reads into unique sequences, merging closely related sequences to remove PCR and sequencing errors. To assign V, D and J gene segments, CDR3 sequences were aligned to IMGT reference sequences. For a sequence to be retained, at least a six-nucleotide match to both a V gene segment and a J gene segment was required. Rearrangements were called productive when the CDR3 lacked stop codons and stayed in frame with V and J; all others were non-productive. CDR3 was defined by IMGT convention, running from the second conserved V-encoded cysteine to the conserved J-encoded phenylalanine. In an earlier analysis of around 640 of the donors, sequences lacking an unambiguous match to a single V gene segment were excluded. An earlier analysis of a few hundred of the donors classified V segments as functional when productive rearrangements were above 56.7% and as segregating when the standard deviation between donors was above 5%. To diagnose cytomegalovirus status from the catalog of TCR beta chain sequences, a statistical classification framework was built. A later analysis assigned V and J genes by comparing TCR nucleotide sequences with IMGT/GENE-DB human TR gene sequences. The TCRdist pipeline was used in a later analysis to assign CDR3 sequences and most-parsimonious VDJ recombination scenarios. In a later analysis, each TCR beta chain was defined by its CDR3 amino acid sequence together with its V-gene family, and reads lacking a unique V-gene family were excluded. As a way to deal with suspected cross-contamination and a sequencing artifact, a later analysis dropped nearly 600 nucleotide sequences that were highly shared and had low generation probability. In a later analysis, a clonal expansion index was calculated for each public chain from normalized within-repertoire ranks of inferred template counts. A later analysis computed generation probabilities with a VDJ recombination model fitted to out-of-frame rearrangements, and checked the results against IGoR. A later analysis scored TCR-TCR, TCR-HLA and TCR-CMV co-occurrence with hypergeometric tests, applying a repertoire-size bias correction to TCR pairs. In a later analysis, false discovery rates were estimated by permuting HLA or CMV assignments 20 times. In a later analysis, co-occurring TCRs were grouped using DBSCAN, with TCRdist sequence similarity added in when clustering inside HLA-allele-positive subsets. For co-occurrence clustering, repertoires with fewer than 30,000 or more than 120,000 public chains were excluded, along with about five repertoires with anomalous nucleotide sharing. This is the immuneACCESS table as TCRdb keeps it, with only in-frame sequences that have V and J called. A part of the clones is gone; compared with another copy, unresolved V genes explain less than half, and the rest is unexplained. The D gene and trimming were derived from the DNA, and the V and J assignments and clone size from that table. Present in this sample are approximately 140,000 clones, 65% to 85% of which were seen just once. The ten largest clones take up 0.95% to 1.5% of the sample.

As concerns this clone: Its antigen is still unknown. No much larger clonotype is one base removed from it; base qualities were not supplied.

The germline V gene yields SGHRS for CDR1 and YFSETQ for CDR2. The CDR3 covers 17 residues, taking in both the cysteine and the phenylalanine. Of all the DNA, just the CDR3 is kept, 51 bases in frame from base 1. V drops 2 bases and J drops 0 bases, leaving 18 bases in between. The cohort consisted of 666 healthy bone marrow donors. Cohort members were all nominally healthy when sampled, although unrecorded immune exposures were likely present. The donor tested CMV seronegative and was one of the 352 seronegative cohort members. A peripheral blood sample was collected from each donor, and TCR beta sequencing was performed on peripheral blood mononuclear cells. The Qiagen DNeasy Blood Extraction Kit was used to extract genomic DNA from the blood cell samples. Paper-wide results and their limitations: In vitro tests confirmed that a few of the cytomegalovirus-associated TCR beta chains recognize cytomegalovirus antigens. Because the 87-base-pair reads could not distinguish some IMGT-functional V segments, including TRBV6-2 and TRBV6-3, those segments were excluded. A cluster of highly shared sequence variants was judged likely to be a technical artifact of the sequencing pipeline. The earlier analysis of 587 of the donors excluded roughly 17 rarely observed V segments, including chromosome 9 orphons, because counts were too low. In this cohort, only TCR beta chains were sequenced, and detectable features were limited by the absence of alpha or paired-chain data. In a later analysis, the rate of TCR association differed among HLA loci, with DRB1 alleles having the most associated TCRs and HLA-C alleles having the fewest. The presence/absence analyses assumed that sequencing depth was roughly uniform across donors, and that assumption may not be true. In a later analysis, most CMV-associated TCR beta chains were found to appear HLA-restricted, with HLA associations seemingly driven largely by CMV exposure. HLA typing was unavailable for some donors at each locus, so association tests used only the typed subset. In an earlier analysis of several hundred of the donors, most TCR beta V segments were observed in productive rearrangements about 87% or about 30% of the time, broadly matching IMGT annotations. A later genetic analysis associated a missense DCLRE1C variant with V-gene and J-gene trimming of TCR beta chains, and an independent cohort replicated the association. According to the authors, the approach could potentially be generalized to other disease states and immunological phenotypes. According to a later analysis, parvovirus B19, influenza, CMV and Epstein-Barr virus appeared linked to several top co-occurrence clusters. When HLA alleles, especially DR and DQ, strongly co-occurred, attributing TCR associations to individual alleles was difficult. Linkage disequilibrium might explain the correlated functional status among segregating V segments, but an unknown experimental factor could not be ruled out. A later analysis associated approximately 17,000 TCR beta sequences with specific HLA alleles at a false discovery rate of 0.05. The study gave a list of roughly 150 TCR beta chains associated with cytomegalovirus. Compared with equally common non-associated chains, HLA-associated TCR beta chains in a later analysis were more clonally expanded and had lower generation probabilities. The only immune exposure information available for the cohort was CMV serostatus. Compared with the approximately 700-donor mean, donors in an Asian-associated ancestry cluster had fewer N-insertions in productive TCRs, according to a later genetic analysis. A further reported finding was that TCR beta sequences accurately predicted the HLA-A and HLA-B alleles for most subjects in the first cohort. Most TCR sequences were observed very rarely across donors, whereas some public TCRs were present in many individuals. In both the original and validation cohorts, the classifier was reported to diagnose cytomegalovirus status with high specificity and sensitivity.

This clonotype was sampled from a boy between 10 and 17 years old in good health and CMV-seronegative. The sequenced sample was PBMCs. Rearrangement joined TRBV5-1 to TRBJ2-7; TRBD1 is a possible D gene, resting on 6 matching bases. The DNA sequence is given as TGCGCCAGCAGCTTCAATACCGGGACAACGACCTCCTACGAGCAGTACTTC. It encodes CASSFNTGTTTSYEQYF.